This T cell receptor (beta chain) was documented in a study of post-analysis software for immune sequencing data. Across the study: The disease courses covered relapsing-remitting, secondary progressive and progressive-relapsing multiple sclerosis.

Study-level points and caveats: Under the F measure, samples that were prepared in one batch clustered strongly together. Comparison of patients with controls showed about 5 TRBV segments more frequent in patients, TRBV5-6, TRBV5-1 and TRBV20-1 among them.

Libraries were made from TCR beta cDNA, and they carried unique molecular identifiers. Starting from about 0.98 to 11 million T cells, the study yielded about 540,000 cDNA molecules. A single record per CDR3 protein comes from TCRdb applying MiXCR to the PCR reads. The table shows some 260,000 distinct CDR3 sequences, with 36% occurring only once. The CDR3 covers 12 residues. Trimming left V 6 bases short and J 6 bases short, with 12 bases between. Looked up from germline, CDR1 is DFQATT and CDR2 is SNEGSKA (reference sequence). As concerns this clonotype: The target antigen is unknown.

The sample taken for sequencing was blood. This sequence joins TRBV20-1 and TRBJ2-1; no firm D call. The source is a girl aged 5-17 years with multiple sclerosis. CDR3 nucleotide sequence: TGCAGTGCCCTCGATCATTTCAATGAGCAGTTCTTC. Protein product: CSALDHFNEQFF.